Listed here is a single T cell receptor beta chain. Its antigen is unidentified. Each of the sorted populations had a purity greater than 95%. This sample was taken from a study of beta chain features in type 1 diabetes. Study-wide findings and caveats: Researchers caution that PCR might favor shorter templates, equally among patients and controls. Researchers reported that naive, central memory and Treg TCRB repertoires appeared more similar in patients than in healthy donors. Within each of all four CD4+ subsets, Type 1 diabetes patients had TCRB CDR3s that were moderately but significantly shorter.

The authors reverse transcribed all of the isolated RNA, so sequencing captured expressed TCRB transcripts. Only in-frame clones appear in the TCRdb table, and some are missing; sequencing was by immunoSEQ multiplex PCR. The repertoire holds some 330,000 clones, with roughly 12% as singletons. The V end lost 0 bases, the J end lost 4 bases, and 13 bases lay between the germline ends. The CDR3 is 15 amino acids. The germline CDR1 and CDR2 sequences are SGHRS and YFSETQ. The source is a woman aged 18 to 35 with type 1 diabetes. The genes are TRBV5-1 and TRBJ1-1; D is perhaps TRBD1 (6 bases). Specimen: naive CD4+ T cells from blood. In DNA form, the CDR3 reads TGCGCCAGCAGCTTGGGGTACAGGGAGACCACTGAAGCTTTCTTT. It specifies CASSLGYRETTEAFF.